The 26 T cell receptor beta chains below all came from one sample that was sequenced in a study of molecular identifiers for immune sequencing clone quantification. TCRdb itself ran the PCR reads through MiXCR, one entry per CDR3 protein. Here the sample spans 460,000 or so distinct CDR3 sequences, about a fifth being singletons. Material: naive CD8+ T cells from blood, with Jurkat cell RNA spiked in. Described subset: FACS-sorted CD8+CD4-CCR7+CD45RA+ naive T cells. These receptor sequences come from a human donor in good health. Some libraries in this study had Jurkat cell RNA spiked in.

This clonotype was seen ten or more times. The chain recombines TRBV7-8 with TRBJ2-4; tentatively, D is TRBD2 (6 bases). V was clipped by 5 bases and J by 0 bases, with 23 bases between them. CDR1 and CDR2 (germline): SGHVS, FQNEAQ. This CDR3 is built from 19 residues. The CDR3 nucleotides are TGTGCCAGCAGCCTAAAGTCCCCGTGGCTAGCGTTAGCCAAAAACATTCAGTACTTC. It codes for CASSLKSPWLALAKNIQYF.

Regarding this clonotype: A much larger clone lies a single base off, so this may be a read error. The CDR3 DNA sequence: TGTGCCAGCAGTTTCCTCGGCCACTACGAGCAGTACTTC. Its translation is CASSFLGHYEQYF. The chain is built from TRBV27 and TRBJ2-7; D uncertain. Germline CDR1 MNHEY, CDR2 SMNVEV (reference sequence). This CDR3 comprises 13 residues. V was pared by 3 bases and J by 3 bases, with 9 bases between.

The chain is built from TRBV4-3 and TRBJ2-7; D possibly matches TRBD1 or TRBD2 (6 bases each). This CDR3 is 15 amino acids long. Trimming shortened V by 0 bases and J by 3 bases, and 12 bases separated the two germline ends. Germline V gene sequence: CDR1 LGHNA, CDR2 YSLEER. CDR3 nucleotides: TGCGCCAGCAGCCAAGACTTGGGGGGCTTCTACGAGCAGTACTTC. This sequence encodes CASSQDLGGFYEQYF.

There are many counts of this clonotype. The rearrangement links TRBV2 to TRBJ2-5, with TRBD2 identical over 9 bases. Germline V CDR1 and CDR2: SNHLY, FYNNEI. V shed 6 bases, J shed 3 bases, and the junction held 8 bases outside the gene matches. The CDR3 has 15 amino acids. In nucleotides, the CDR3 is TGTGCCAGCAGGGAAATAGCGGGGGTAAAAGAGACCCAGTACTTC. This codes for CASREIAGVKETQYF.

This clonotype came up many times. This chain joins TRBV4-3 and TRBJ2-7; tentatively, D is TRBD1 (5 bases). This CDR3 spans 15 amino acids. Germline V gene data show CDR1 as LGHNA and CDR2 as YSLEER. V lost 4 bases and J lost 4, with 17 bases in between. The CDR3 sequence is CASSPQGSPEYEQYF. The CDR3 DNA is TGCGCCAGCAGCCCGCAGGGTTCTCCCGAATACGAGCAGTACTTC.

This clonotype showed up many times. CDR3 loop: CASSYWGGGNTDTQYF. In DNA, the CDR3 is TGTGCCAGCAGTTACTGGGGCGGGGGGAACACAGATACGCAGTATTTT. V gene TRBV6-5 combines with J gene TRBJ2-3; 8 bases agree with TRBD2. CDR3 size: 16 residues. After removal of 1 base from V and 2 bases from J, the junction contained 5 bases not matched to a gene. Germline lookup yields CDR1 MNHEY and CDR2 SVGAGI.

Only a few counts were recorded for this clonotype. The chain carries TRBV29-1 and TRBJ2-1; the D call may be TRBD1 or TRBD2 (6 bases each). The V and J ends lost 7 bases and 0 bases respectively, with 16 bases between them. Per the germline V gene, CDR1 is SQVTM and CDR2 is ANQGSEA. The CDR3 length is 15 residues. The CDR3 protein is CSGEGGPSSYNEQFF. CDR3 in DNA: TGCAGCGGCGAGGGGGGTCCCAGCTCCTACAATGAGCAGTTCTTC.

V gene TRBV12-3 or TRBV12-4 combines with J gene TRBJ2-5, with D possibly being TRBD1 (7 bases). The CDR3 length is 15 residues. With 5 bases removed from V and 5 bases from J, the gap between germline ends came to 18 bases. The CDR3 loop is CASSRQGLPGETQYF. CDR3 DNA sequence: TGTGCCAGCAGTAGACAGGGACTCCCCGGGGAGACCCAGTACTTC.

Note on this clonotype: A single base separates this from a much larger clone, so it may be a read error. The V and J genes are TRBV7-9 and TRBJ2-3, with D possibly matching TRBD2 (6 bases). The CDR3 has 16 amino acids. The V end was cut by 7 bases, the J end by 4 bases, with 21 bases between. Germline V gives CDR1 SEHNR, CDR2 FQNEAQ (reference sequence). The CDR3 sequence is CASNPPVRAGPDTQYF. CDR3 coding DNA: TGTGCCAGCAACCCACCGGTGAGAGCGGGCCCAGATACGCAGTATTTT.

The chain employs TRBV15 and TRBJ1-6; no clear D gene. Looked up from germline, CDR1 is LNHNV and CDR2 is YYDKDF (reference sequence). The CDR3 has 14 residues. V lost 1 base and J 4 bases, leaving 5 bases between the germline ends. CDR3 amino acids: CATSRAQYNSPLHF. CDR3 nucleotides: TGTGCCACCAGCAGAGCCCAGTATAATTCACCCCTCCACTTT.

The CDR3 DNA reads as TGCAGCGTAGGGACAGCAACAACCTACGAGCAGTACTTC. It codes for CSVGTATTYEQYF. The chain links TRBV29-1 to TRBJ2-7; 7 nucleotides match TRBD1. V shed 6 bases, J shed 2 bases, and the junction held 7 bases outside the gene matches. The CDR3 runs 13 residues. The germline gives CDR1 SQVTM, CDR2 ANQGSEA.

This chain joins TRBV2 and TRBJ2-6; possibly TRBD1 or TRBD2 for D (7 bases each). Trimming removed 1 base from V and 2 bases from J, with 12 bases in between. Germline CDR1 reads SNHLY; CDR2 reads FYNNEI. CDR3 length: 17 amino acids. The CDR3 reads CASSEVRGGPGANVLTF. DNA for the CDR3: TGTGCCAGCAGTGAAGTCAGGGGGGGACCTGGGGCCAACGTCCTGACTTTC.

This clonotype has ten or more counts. The DNA for the CDR3 is TGCAGTGTTTATAGCGGGACTAGCACAGATACGCAGTATTTT. As protein: CSVYSGTSTDTQYF. The chain uses TRBV20-1 and TRBJ2-3, with TRBD2 matching over 8 bases. From germline, CDR1 is DFQATT and CDR2 SNEGSKA (reference sequence). The CDR3 consists of 14 residues. The junction had 6 bases not matched to a gene; V was cut back by 7 bases and J by 0 bases.

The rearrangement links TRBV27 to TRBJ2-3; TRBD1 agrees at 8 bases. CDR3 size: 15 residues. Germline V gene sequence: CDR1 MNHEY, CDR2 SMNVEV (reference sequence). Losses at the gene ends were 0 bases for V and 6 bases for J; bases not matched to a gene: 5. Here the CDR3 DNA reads TGTGCCAGCAGTTTATCGAACAGGGGGGAGGATACGCAGTATTTT. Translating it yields CASSLSNRGEDTQYF.

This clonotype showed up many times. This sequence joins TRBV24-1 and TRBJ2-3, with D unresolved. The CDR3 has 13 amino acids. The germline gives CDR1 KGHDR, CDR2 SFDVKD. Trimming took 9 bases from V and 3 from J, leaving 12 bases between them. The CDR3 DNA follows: TGTGCCACCCTAGACCGGTTGACAGATACGCAGTATTTT. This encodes CATLDRLTDTQYF.

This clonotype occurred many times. CDR3 sequence (DNA): TGCAGCGTGTGGACCGGGGAGCTGTTTTTT. This gives the protein CSVWTGELFF. The V gene is TRBV29-1, the J gene TRBJ2-2; D remains ambiguous. Germline V gives CDR1 SQVTM, CDR2 ANQGSEA. The CDR3 sequence is 10 residues long. V shed 6 bases and J shed 5 bases, with 4 bases lying between them.

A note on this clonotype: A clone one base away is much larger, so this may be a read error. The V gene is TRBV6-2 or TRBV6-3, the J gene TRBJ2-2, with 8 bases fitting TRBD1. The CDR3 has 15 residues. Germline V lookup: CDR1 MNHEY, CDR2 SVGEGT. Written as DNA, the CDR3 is TGTGCCAGCAGTTACCGGACAGGGTCCGCCGGGGAGCTGGTTTTT. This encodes CASSYRTGSAGELVF.

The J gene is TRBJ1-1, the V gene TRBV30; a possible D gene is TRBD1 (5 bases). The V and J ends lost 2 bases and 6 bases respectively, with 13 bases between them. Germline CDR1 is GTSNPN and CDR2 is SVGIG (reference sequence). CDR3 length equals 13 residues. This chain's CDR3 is CAWSLTGSAEAFF. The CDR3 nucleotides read TGTGCCTGGAGTCTTACAGGATCAGCTGAAGCTTTCTTT.

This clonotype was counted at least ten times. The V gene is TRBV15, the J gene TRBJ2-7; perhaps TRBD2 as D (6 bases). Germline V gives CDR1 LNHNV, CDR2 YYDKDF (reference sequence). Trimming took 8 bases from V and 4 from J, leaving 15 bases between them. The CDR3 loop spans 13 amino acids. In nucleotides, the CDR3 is TGTGCCACCCACGGGGGAGGCGCGTACGAGCAGTACTTC. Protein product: CATHGGGAYEQYF.

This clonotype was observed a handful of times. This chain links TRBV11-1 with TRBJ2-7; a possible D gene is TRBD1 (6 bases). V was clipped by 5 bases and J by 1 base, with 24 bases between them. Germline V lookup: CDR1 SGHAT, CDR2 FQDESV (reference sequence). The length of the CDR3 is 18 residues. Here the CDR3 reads CASSQSGTRGIHSYEQYF. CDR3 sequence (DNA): TGTGCCAGCAGCCAATCCGGGACAAGGGGAATCCATTCCTACGAGCAGTACTTC.

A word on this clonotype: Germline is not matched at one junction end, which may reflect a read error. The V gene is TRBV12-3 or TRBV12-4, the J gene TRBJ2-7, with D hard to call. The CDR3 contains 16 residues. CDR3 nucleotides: TGTGCCAGCAGTTTAGGAGGTCCGGGCAGCTCCTACGAGCGGTACTTC. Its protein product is CASSLGGPGSSYERYF.

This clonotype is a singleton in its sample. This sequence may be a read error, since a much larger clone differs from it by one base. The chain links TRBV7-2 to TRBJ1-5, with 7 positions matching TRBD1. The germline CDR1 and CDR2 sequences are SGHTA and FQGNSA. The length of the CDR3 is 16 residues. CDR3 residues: CASSLTDRHSDQPQHF. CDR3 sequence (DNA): TGTGCCAGCAGCTTAACGGACAGGCATAGCGATCAGCCCCAGCATTTT.

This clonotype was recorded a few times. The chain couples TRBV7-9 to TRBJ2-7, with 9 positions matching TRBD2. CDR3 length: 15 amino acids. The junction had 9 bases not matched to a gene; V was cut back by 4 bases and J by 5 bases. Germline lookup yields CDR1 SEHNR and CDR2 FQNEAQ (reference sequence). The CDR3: CASSSLSGSRNEQYF. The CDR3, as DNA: TGTGCCAGCAGCTCTCTTAGCGGGAGTCGGAACGAGCAGTACTTC.

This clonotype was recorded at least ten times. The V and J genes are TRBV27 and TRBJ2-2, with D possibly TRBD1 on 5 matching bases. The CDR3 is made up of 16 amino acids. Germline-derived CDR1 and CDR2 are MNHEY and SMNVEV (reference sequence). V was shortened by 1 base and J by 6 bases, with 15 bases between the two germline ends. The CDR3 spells CASSLLGVEGAGELFF. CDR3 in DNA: TGTGCCAGCAGTTTATTAGGGGTTGAAGGTGCCGGGGAGCTGTTTTTT.

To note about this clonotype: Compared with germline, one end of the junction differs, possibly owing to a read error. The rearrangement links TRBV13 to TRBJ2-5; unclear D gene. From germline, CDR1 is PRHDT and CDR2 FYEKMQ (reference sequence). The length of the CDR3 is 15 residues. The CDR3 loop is CASSLVSGNQETQYF. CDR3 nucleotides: TGTGCCAGCAGCTTAGTTTCTGGAAATCAAGAGACCCAGTACTTT.

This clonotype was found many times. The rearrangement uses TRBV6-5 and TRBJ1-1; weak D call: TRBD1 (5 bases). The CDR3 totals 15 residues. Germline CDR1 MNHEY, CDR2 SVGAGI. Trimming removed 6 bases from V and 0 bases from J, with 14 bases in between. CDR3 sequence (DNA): TGTGCCAGCAGCTCCGGACAAGGAGTGAACACTGAAGCTTTCTTT. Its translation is CASSSGQGVNTEAFF.